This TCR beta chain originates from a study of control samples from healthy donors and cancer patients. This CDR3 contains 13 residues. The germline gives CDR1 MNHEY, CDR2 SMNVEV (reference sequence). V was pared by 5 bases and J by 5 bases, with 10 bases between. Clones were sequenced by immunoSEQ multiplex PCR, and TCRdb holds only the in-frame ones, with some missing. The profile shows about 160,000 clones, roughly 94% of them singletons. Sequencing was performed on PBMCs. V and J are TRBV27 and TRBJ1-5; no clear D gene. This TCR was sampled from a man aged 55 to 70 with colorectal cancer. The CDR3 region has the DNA TGTGCCAGCAGTCTGGAGAGGGATCAGCCCCAGCATTTT. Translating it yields CASSLERDQPQHF.